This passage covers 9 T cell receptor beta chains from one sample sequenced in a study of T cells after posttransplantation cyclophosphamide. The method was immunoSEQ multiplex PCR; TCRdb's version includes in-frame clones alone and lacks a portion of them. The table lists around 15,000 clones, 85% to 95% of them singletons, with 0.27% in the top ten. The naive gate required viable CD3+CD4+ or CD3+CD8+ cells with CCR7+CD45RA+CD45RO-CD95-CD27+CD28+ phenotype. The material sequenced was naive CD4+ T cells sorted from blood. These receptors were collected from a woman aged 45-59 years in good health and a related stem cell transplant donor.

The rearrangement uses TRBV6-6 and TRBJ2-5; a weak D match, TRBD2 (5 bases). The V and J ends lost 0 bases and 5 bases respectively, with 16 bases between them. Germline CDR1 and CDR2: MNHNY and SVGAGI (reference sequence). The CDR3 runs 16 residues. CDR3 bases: TGTGCCAGCAGTTACTCGGAAGGGCGGGTGCAGGAGACCCAGTACTTC. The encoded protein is CASSYSEGRVQETQYF.

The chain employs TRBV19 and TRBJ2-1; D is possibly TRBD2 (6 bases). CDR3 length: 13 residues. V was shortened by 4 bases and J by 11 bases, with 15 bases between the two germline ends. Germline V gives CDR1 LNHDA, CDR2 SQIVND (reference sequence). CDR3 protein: CASSSLAVEKQFF. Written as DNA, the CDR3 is TGTGCCAGTAGTAGCTTAGCGGTGGAAAAGCAGTTCTTC.

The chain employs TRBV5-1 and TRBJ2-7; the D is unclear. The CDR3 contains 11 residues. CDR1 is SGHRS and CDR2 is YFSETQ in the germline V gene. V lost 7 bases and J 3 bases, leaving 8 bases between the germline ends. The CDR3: CASSNSYEQYF. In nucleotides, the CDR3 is TGCGCCAGCTCTAACAGCTACGAGCAGTACTTC.

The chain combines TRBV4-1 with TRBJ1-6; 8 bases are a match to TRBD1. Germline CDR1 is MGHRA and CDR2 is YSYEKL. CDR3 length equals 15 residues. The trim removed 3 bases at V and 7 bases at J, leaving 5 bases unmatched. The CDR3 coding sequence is TGCGCCAGCAGCCATGGACAGGGCGCGAATTCACCCCTCCACTTT. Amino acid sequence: CASSHGQGANSPLHF.

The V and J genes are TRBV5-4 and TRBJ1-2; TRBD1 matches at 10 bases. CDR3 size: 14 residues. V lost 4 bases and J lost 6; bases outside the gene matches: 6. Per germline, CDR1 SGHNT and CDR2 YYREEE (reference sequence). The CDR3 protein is CASSPGQGGDGYTF. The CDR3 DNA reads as TGTGCCAGCAGCCCCGGACAGGGGGGAGATGGCTACACCTTC.

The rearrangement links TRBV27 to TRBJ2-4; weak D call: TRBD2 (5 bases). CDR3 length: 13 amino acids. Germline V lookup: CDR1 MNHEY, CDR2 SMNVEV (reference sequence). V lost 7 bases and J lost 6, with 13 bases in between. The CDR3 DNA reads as TGTGCCAGCACCAGGACCGGAGGAAACATTCAGTACTTC. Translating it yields CASTRTGGNIQYF.

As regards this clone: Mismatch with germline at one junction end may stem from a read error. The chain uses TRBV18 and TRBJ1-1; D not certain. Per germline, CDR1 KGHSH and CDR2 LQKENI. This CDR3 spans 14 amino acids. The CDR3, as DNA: TGTGCCAGTTCACCCCTTAGTATGAACACTGAAGCTTTCTTT. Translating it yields CASSPLSMNTEAFF.

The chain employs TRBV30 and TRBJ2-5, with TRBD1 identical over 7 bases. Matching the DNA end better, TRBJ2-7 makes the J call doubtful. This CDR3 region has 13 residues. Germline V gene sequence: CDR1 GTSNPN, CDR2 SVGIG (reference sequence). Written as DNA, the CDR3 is TGTGCCTGGACCCGAGGGACAGCCTACGAGCAGTACTTC. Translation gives CAWTRGTAYEQYF.

The CDR3 loop reads CASSLTGTEAFF. Written as DNA, the CDR3 is TGTGCCAGCAGCTTAACTGGCACTGAAGCTTTCTTT. The gene calls are TRBV7-2 and TRBJ1-1; D is uncertain. The length of the CDR3 is 12 residues. The V and J ends lost 2 bases and 4 bases respectively, with 5 bases between them. Germline CDR1 reads SGHTA; CDR2 reads FQGNSA.